Below, 5 T cell receptor beta chains from the same sample are listed, as sequenced in a study of blood T cell repertoires in COVID-19 (dated by TCRdb to 2018 to 2020). Library preparation used the immunoSEQ multiplex PCR assay. The table comes from immuneACCESS by way of TCRdb, which keeps in-frame sequences with V and J called. Part of the clones is missing from these tables; in studies checked, under half for an unresolved V gene and the rest for unknown reasons. The sample table records some 80,000 clones; 79% of these occur just once. Of the sample, approximately 5% falls within the top ten clones. The sequenced sample was peripheral blood. The receptors were gathered from a woman older than 75 with active or convalescent COVID-19.

The J gene is TRBJ1-6, the V gene TRBV11-2; D ambiguous. The CDR3 runs 15 residues. The germline V gene encodes CDR1 SGHAT and CDR2 FQNNGV. V lost 2 bases, J lost 5 bases, and 10 bases lay in between. CDR3 in amino acids: CASSLIYINNSPLHF. DNA of the CDR3: TGTGCCAGCAGCTTAATATACATTAATAATTCACCCCTCCACTTT. The variable domain in full, with the rest retrieved from reference TRBV11-2 and TRBJ1-6, is EAGVAQSPRYKIIEKRQSVAFWCNPISGHATLYWYQQILGQGPKLLIQFQNNGVVDDSQLPKDRFSAERLKGVDSTLKIQPAKLEDSAVYLCASSLIYINNSPLHFGNGTRLTVT.

The rearrangement joins TRBV19 to TRBJ1-2; D not resolved. The V end lost 5 bases, the J end lost 0 bases, and 13 bases lay between the germline ends. The V gene's germline CDR1 is LNHDA and CDR2 SQIVND (reference sequence). The CDR3 is made up of 15 amino acids. This CDR3 is CASSLRHQTNYGYTF. The CDR3 DNA is TGTGCCAGTAGTCTACGACACCAGACTAACTATGGCTACACCTTC.

The genes are TRBV29-1 and TRBJ2-1; TRBD1 might be the D (5 bases). V lost 4 bases to trimming and J lost 3 bases, with 13 bases between them. Germline values: CDR1 SQVTM, CDR2 ANQGSEA. The CDR3 is 14 amino acids. For the CDR3, the DNA is TGCAGCGTTGCCGGGCAGGGAAACTACAATGAGCAGTTCTTC. It yields the protein CSVAGQGNYNEQFF.

The chain recombines TRBV30 with TRBJ1-3, with 7 positions matching TRBD1. With V trimmed by 3 bases and J by 0 bases, 5 bases remained unmatched. Per the germline V gene, CDR1 is GTSNPN and CDR2 is SVGIG (reference sequence). The CDR3 contains 15 residues. CDR3 protein: CAWRKTGSSGNTIYF. CDR3 coding DNA: TGTGCCTGGAGAAAGACAGGGAGCTCTGGAAACACCATATATTTT.

The rearrangement uses TRBV28 and TRBJ1-2; 10 nucleotides align to TRBD1. CDR3 length equals 14 residues. Germline V gives CDR1 MDHEN, CDR2 SYDVKM. V trimming: 4 bases; J trimming: 4 bases; junction bases outside the gene matches: 3. CDR3 sequence (DNA): TGTGCCAGCAGTTCGGGACAGGGGAGCTATGGCTACACCTTC. This encodes CASSSGQGSYGYTF.